A selection of T cell receptor beta chains follows, all from one sample in a study of T cell responses to AZD1222 COVID-19 vaccine. Some clones are missing from TCRdb's copy, which holds only in-frame ones; the method was immunoSEQ multiplex PCR. The table records almost 50,000 clones, more than 60% of them present only once. Sequenced material: peripheral blood, taken on day 0 of MenACWY control vaccination. These receptors were collected from an adult in good health. Each CDR3 is given with its conserved first and last residue. The D gene is left open where the match is weak. For some rows the clone size is stated as once, few or many, or as a class when expanded; others skip it.

abundance	d_gene	v_gene	j_gene	CDR3aa	CDR3nt
.	.	TRBV7-2	TRBJ2-7	CASSSYYEQYF	TGTGCCAGCAGCTCATACTACGAGCAGTACTTC
.	.	TRBV7-7	TRBJ2-5	CASSRTGTGETQYF	TGTGCCAGCAGCCGCACAGGGACTGGAGAGACCCAGTACTTC
.	TRBD1	TRBV28	TRBJ1-5	CASRRDSDQPQHF	TGTGCCAGCAGACGGGACAGCGATCAGCCCCAGCATTTT
.	.	TRBV9	TRBJ1-2	CASRRVSYGYTF	TGTGCCAGCAGGAGGGTCAGCTATGGCTACACCTTC
.	.	TRBV2	TRBJ2-1	CASTRDNEQFF	TGTGCCAGCACCAGGGACAATGAGCAGTTCTTC
.	TRBD1	TRBV18	TRBJ1-3	CASSPLGVQGFGNTIYF	TGTGCCAGCTCACCCCTAGGAGTACAGGGGTTCGGAAACACCATATATTTT
.	.	TRBV16	TRBJ1-5	CASSQLATVSNQPQHF	TGTGCCAGCAGCCAATTAGCGACGGTTAGCAATCAGCCCCAGCATTTT
.	.	TRBV28	TRBJ1-1	CASSLSAWGSRNTEAFF	TGTGCCAGCAGTTTAAGTGCATGGGGGTCGAGGAACACTGAAGCTTTCTTT
few	TRBD1	TRBV6-1	TRBJ1-5	CASSERPPGQGNQPQHF	TGTGCCAGCAGTGAACGTCCCCCGGGACAGGGCAATCAGCCCCAGCATTTT
.	.	TRBV19	TRBJ2-2	CASTLGGAGELFF	TGTGCCAGTACCTTAGGGGGGGCCGGGGAGCTGTTTTTT
.	TRBD1	TRBV25-1	TRBJ1-1	CASVLTGSMNTEAFF	TGTGCCAGCGTTTTGACAGGGAGCATGAACACTGAAGCTTTCTTT
.	.	TRBV7-6	TRBJ1-5	CASSLVPEGSLGQPQHF	TGTGCCAGCAGCTTAGTCCCGGAGGGGAGCCTAGGACAGCCCCAGCATTTT
.	.	TRBV4-1	TRBJ2-5	CASSHTGTKETQYF	TGCGCCAGCAGCCACACAGGGACCAAAGAGACCCAGTACTTC
.	.	TRBV18	TRBJ2-2	CASSPDKNTGELFF	TGTGCCAGCTCACCCGATAAGAACACCGGGGAGCTGTTTTTT
few	TRBD2	TRBV10-2	TRBJ2-1	CASLQPGLATLGYNEQFF	TGCGCCAGCCTCCAACCGGGACTAGCGACCTTGGGCTACAATGAGCAGTTCTTC
.	.	TRBV5-6	TRBJ2-3	CASSLDSTTDTQYF	TGTGCCAGCAGCTTGGACAGTACCACAGATACGCAGTATTTT
.	.	TRBV6-6	TRBJ1-1	CASTGGGTEAFF	TGTGCCAGCACCGGCGGGGGCACTGAAGCTTTCTTT
.	.	TRBV5-4	TRBJ1-2	CASSLDLQRGYTTF	TGTGCCAGCAGCCTCGATCTACAAAGAGGCTATACCACCTTC
.	.	TRBV4-1	TRBJ1-1	CASSQDGASEAFF	TGCGCCAGCAGCCAAGATGGGGCATCTGAAGCTTTCTTT
.	.	TRBV19	TRBJ1-1	CASKGSGTDMNTEAFF	TGTGCCAGTAAGGGCTCCGGGACCGACATGAACACTGAAGCTTTCTTT
.	.	TRBV7-2	TRBJ1-6	CASSLYGQPYNSPLHF	TGTGCCAGCAGCCTCTACGGACAGCCCTATAATTCACCCCTCCACTTT
.	TRBD1	TRBV6-5	TRBJ1-1	CASTRDRVNTEAFF	TGTGCCAGCACCCGCGACAGGGTGAACACTGAAGCTTTCTTT
.	.	TRBV29-1	TRBJ2-7	CSVSRRQSSYEQYF	TGCAGCGTTTCCAGGCGCCAGAGCTCCTACGAGCAGTACTTC
few	.	TRBV30	TRBJ1-1	CAWADLGMNTEAFF	TGTGCCTGGGCCGACTTGGGGATGAACACTGAAGCTTTCTTT